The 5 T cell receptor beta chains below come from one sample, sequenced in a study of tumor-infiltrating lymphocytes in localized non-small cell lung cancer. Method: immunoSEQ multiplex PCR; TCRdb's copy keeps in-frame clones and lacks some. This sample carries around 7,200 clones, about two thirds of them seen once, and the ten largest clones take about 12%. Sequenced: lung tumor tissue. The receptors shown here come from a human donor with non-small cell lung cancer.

DNA of the CDR3: TGTGCCAGCAGCGTGGCAGAGGGTGTCTCCTACGAGCAGTACTTC. Protein product: CASSVAEGVSYEQYF. The rearrangement joins TRBV21-1 to TRBJ2-7; the D call TRBD2 from the table was never checked on the DNA. TRBV21-1 is a pseudogene. CDR3 length: 15 residues.

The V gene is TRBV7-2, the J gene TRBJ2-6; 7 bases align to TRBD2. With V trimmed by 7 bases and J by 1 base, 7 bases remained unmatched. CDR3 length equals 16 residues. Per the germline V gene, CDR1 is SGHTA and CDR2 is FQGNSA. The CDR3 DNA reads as TGTGCCAGCACTCCCGGGGGGTCTTCTGGGGCCAACGTCCTGACTTTC. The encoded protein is CASTPGGSSGANVLTF.

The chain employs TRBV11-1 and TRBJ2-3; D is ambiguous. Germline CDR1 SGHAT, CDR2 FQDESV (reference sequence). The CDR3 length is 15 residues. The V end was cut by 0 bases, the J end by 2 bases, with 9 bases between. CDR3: CASSLALGNTDTQYF. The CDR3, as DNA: TGTGCCAGCAGCTTAGCCTTGGGAAACACAGATACGCAGTATTTT.

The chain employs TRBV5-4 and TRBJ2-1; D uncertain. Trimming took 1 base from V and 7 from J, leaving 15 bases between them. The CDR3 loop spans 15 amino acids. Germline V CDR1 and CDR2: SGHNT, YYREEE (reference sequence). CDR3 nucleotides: TGTGCCAGCAGCTTGATCGCCGGCCCGAGAAATGAGCAGTTCTTC. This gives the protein CASSLIAGPRNEQFF.

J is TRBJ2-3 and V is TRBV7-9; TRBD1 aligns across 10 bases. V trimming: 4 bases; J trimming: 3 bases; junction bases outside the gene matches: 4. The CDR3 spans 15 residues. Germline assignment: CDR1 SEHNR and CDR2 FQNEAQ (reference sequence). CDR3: CASSSGQGMTDTQYF. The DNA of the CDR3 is TGTGCCAGCAGCTCGGGACAGGGGATGACAGATACGCAGTATTTT.